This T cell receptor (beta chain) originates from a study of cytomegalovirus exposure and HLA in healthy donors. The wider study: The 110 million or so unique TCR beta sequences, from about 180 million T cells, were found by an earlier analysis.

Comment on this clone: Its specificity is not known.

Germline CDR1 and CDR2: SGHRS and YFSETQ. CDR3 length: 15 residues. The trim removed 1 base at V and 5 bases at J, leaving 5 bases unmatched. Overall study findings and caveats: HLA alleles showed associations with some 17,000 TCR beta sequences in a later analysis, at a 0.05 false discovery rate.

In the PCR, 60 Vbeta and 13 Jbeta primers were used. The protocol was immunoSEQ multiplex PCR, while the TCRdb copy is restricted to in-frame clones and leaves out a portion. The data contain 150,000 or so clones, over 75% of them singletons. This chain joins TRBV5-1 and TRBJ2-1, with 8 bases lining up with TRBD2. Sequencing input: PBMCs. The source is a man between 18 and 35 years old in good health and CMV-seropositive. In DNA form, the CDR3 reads TGCGCCAGCAGCTTGCGGGGGGGCATGAACAATGAGCAGTTCTTC. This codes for CASSLRGGMNNEQFF.